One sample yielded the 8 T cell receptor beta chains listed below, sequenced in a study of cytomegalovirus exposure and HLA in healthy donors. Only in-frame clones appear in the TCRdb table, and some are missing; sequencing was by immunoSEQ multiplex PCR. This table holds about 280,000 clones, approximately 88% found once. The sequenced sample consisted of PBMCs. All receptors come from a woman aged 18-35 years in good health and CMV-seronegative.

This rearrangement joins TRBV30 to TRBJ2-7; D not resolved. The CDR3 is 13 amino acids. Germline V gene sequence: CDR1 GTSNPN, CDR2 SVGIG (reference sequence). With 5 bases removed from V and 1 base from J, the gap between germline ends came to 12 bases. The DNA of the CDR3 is TGTGCCTGGGGGTGGCTAGAATCCTACGAGCAGTACTTC. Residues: CAWGWLESYEQYF.

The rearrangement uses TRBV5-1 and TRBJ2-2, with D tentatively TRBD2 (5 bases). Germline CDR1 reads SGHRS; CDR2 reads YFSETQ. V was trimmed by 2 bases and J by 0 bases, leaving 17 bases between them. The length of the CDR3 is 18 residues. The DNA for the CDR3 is TGCGCCAGCAGCTTCTTTCGGGGTGGGGTCGCGAACACCGGGGAGCTGTTTTTT. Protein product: CASSFFRGGVANTGELFF.

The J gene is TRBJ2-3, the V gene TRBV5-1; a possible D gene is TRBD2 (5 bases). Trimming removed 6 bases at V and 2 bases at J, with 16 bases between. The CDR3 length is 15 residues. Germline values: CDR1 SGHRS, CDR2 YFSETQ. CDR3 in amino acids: CASTGEGTFTDTQYF. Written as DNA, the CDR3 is TGCGCCAGCACAGGAGAGGGTACGTTCACAGATACGCAGTATTTT. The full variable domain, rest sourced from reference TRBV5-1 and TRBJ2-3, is KAGVTQTPRYLIKTRGQQVTLSCSPISGHRSVSWYQQTPGQGLQFLFEYFSETQRNKGNFPGRFSGRQFSNSRSEMNVSTLELGDSALYLCASTGEGTFTDTQYFGPGTRLTVL.

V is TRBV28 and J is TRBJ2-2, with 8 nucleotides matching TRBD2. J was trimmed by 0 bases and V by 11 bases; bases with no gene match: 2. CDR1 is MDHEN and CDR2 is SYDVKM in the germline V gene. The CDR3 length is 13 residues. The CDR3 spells CAAGLANTGELFF. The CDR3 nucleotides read TGTGCCGCGGGACTAGCGAACACCGGGGAGCTGTTTTTT.

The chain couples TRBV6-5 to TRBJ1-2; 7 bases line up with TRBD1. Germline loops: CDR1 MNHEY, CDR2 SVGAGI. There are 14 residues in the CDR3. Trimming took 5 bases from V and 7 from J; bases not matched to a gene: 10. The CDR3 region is CASSRRQGLGGYTF. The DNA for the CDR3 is TGTGCCAGCAGTCGGAGACAGGGCCTTGGTGGCTACACCTTC.

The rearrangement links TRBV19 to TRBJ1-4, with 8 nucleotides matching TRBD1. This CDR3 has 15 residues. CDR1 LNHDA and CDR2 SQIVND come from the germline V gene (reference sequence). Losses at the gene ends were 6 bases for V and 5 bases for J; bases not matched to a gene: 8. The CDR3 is CASSTGRQGNEKLFF. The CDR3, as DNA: TGTGCCAGTAGCACCGGGAGACAGGGGAATGAAAAACTGTTTTTT.

For the CDR3, the DNA is TGTGCCAGCAGCTTAGAGCCACCGAGTACCCAGTACTTC. Translation gives CASSLEPPSTQYF. V usage is TRBV11-2 and J usage is TRBJ2-5; D uncertain. CDR1 is SGHAT and CDR2 is FQNNGV in the germline V gene. CDR3 length: 13 amino acids. V was trimmed by 0 bases and J by 8 bases, leaving 10 bases between them.

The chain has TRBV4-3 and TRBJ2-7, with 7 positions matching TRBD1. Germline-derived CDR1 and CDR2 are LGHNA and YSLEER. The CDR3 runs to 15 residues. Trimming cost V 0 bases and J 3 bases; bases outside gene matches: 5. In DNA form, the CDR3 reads TGCGCCAGCAGCCAAGATTCCGGGACAGACTACGAGCAGTACTTC. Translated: CASSQDSGTDYEQYF.